These 22 T cell receptor beta chains were sequenced from one sample in a study of T cell responses to AZD1222 COVID-19 vaccine (dated by TCRdb to about 2021). Receptor amplification or capture employed the immunoSEQ multiplex PCR assay. TCRdb carries this immuneACCESS record with in-frame sequences only. Its versions omit some clonotypes, under half of them owing to an unresolved V gene in the studies checked, with the rest unexplained. This sample lists 120,000 or so clones; roughly 90% were detected once. The ten largest clones take up approximately 1% of the sample. What the time point label conveys for this sample: baseline before first vaccination. Sequencing was performed on peripheral blood, taken on day 0 of AZD1222 vaccination. Source of these receptors: an adult in good health.

The chain links TRBV7-9 to TRBJ1-1; D gene ambiguous. CDR1 and CDR2 from the germline V gene are SEHNR and FQNEAQ (reference sequence). The CDR3 is made up of 14 amino acids. V lost 2 bases and J lost 0, with 7 bases in between. CDR3 region: CASSLSPVNTEAFF. CDR3 in DNA: TGTGCCAGCAGCTTAAGTCCAGTGAACACTGAAGCTTTCTTT.

The rearrangement uses TRBV11-1 and TRBJ2-2; 8 bases align to TRBD1. The germline V gene encodes CDR1 SGHAT and CDR2 FQDESV (reference sequence). V trimming: 5 bases; J trimming: 7 bases; junction bases outside the gene matches: 12. The length of the CDR3 is 16 residues. The CDR3 sequence is CASSRWGRGRVGELFF. The CDR3, as DNA: TGTGCCAGCAGCCGATGGGGCAGGGGGCGAGTCGGGGAGCTGTTTTTT.

This chain joins TRBV11-2 and TRBJ2-7; D is undetermined. The CDR3 runs 15 residues. Trimming took 4 bases from V and 4 from J, leaving 17 bases between them. Germline CDR1 SGHAT, CDR2 FQNNGV. The CDR3 loop is CASSSRARSVYEQYF. The CDR3 region has the DNA TGTGCCAGCAGCTCACGGGCTCGCAGTGTGTACGAGCAGTACTTC.

The rearrangement uses TRBV2 and TRBJ2-5; D may be TRBD1 (5 bases). CDR1 and CDR2 (germline): SNHLY, FYNNEI. Trimming removed 9 bases from V and 0 bases from J, with 8 bases in between. The CDR3 is made up of 12 amino acids. This chain's CDR3 is CASRQYQETQYF. In DNA, the CDR3 is TGTGCCAGTCGACAGTACCAAGAGACCCAGTACTTC.

The V call is TRBV6-5, the J call TRBJ2-7, with D perhaps assigned TRBD1 or TRBD2 (5 bases each). The germline V gene has CDR1 MNHEY and CDR2 SVGAGI. V dropped 4 bases and J dropped 5 bases, with 18 bases sitting between them. This CDR3 has 15 amino acids. DNA for the CDR3: TGTGCCAGCAGTTTCGGACATTCTGGGACCCACGAGCAGTACTTC. Translated: CASSFGHSGTHEQYF.

CDR3 residues: CASSQSRNRGSPKSEAFF. The DNA for the CDR3 is TGCGCCAGCAGTCAATCTCGCAATCGGGGGAGCCCCAAGTCAGAAGCTTTCTTT. The genes are TRBV23-1 and TRBJ1-1, with D possibly TRBD1 on 5 matching bases. TRBV23-1 is known as an ORF, though its function is uncertain. The CDR3 length is 18 residues. Trimming took off 0 bases at V and 8 bases at J, with 25 bases between the two ends.

The gene calls are TRBV2 and TRBJ1-1; D remains unclear. V dropped 2 bases and J dropped 1 base, with 5 bases sitting between them. CDR3 size: 13 residues. CDR1 and CDR2 from the germline V gene are SNHLY and FYNNEI. The CDR3 region has the DNA TGTGCCAGCAGTGAAAGGAGGAACACTGAAGCTTTCTTT. Its protein product is CASSERRNTEAFF. The complete variable domain, with remaining parts taken from reference TRBV2 and TRBJ1-1, reads EPEVTQTPSHQVTQMGQEVILRCVPISNHLYFYWYRQILGQKVEFLVSFYNNEISEKSEIFDDQFSVERPDGSNFTLKIRSTKLEDSAMYFCASSERRNTEAFFGQGTRLTVV.

The rearrangement joins TRBV5-1 to TRBJ2-7; 7 nucleotides agree with TRBD2. Germline V gene data show CDR1 as SGHRS and CDR2 as YFSETQ. Unmatched junction bases numbered 6, after V lost 0 bases and J lost 3 bases. The CDR3 runs to 15 residues. The DNA of the CDR3 is TGCGCCAGCAGCTTGGCGGCGGGAGCGTACTACGAGCAGTACTTC. It encodes CASSLAAGAYYEQYF.

This rearrangement joins TRBV20-1 to TRBJ1-1; a possible D gene is TRBD1 (6 bases). The CDR3 is 14 residues long. V lost 3 bases to trimming and J lost 0 bases, with 11 bases between them. In germline, CDR1 is DFQATT, CDR2 SNEGSKA (reference sequence). The CDR3 sequence: CSASFGQLNTEAFF. The CDR3 region has the DNA TGCAGTGCTAGTTTCGGACAGTTGAACACTGAAGCTTTCTTT.

The chain carries TRBV19 and TRBJ2-1; tentative D call: TRBD2 (5 bases). Trimming shortened V by 3 bases and J by 5 bases, and 8 bases separated the two germline ends. Germline CDR1 reads LNHDA; CDR2 reads SQIVND (reference sequence). This CDR3 has 13 amino acids. The CDR3 sequence: CASSIGLHNEQFF. The CDR3, as DNA: TGTGCCAGTAGTATCGGACTGCACAATGAGCAGTTCTTC. Variable domain in full (rest from reference TRBV19 and TRBJ2-1): DGGITQSPKYLFRKEGQNVTLSCEQNLNHDAMYWYRQDPGQGLRLIYYSQIVNDFQKGDIAEGYSVSREKKESFPLTVTSAQKNPTAFYLCASSIGLHNEQFFGPGTRLTVL.

The chain employs TRBV12-3 or TRBV12-4 and TRBJ1-6; D remains unclear. V was pared by 6 bases and J by 10 bases, with 10 bases between. The CDR3 has 12 residues. The CDR3 is CASRPNQSPLHF. In DNA form, the CDR3 reads TGTGCCAGCAGACCTAACCAATCACCCCTCCACTTT.

The chain links TRBV14 to TRBJ2-5, with D possibly being TRBD1 (6 bases). Germline values: CDR1 SGHDN, CDR2 FVKESK. Trimming left V 0 bases short and J 4 bases short, with 12 bases between. CDR3 size: 15 residues. The CDR3 loop reads CASSQESPGVETQYF. For the CDR3, the DNA is TGTGCCAGCAGCCAAGAATCGCCAGGGGTAGAGACCCAGTACTTC.

The chain links TRBV19 to TRBJ1-5, with D possibly being TRBD1 (5 bases). The CDR3 spans 18 residues. V lost 2 bases and J lost 0, with 17 bases in between. Germline V CDR1 and CDR2: LNHDA, SQIVND (reference sequence). The CDR3 region is CASSIFLGGRYSNQPQHF. Written as DNA, the CDR3 is TGTGCCAGTAGTATATTCCTTGGGGGGAGGTATAGCAATCAGCCCCAGCATTTT.

The chain couples TRBV5-1 to TRBJ2-3, with TRBD2 identical over 9 bases. The germline V gene has CDR1 SGHRS and CDR2 YFSETQ. The CDR3 totals 16 residues. V lost 1 base, J lost 3 bases, and 6 bases stayed unmatched. The CDR3: CASSLNSGSATDTQYF. The CDR3, as DNA: TGCGCCAGCAGCTTGAATAGCGGGAGTGCTACAGATACGCAGTATTTT.

The chain combines TRBV29-1 with TRBJ2-1; 14 nucleotides align to TRBD2. Germline assignment: CDR1 SQVTM and CDR2 ANQGSEA. With 8 bases clipped from V and 0 bases from J, the junction kept 6 bases outside the gene matches. This CDR3 is built from 16 residues. CDR3 protein: CSTEGLAGVSYNEQFF. The DNA of the CDR3 is TGCAGCACAGAGGGACTAGCGGGAGTCTCCTACAATGAGCAGTTCTTC.

The chain uses TRBV6-1 and TRBJ2-2; D unresolved. Trimming shortened V by 1 base and J by 4 bases, and 10 bases separated the two germline ends. CDR1 is MNHNS, CDR2 SASEGT, per germline. The CDR3 extends over 15 amino acids. The CDR3 DNA reads as TGTGCCAGCAGTGAAGGGGAAGGGTCCACCGGGGAGCTGTTTTTT. It is translated as CASSEGEGSTGELFF.

This chain joins TRBV5-4 and TRBJ1-4; D uncertain. Between the trimmed V and J ends, which lost 3 bases and 0 bases, there was a span of 6 bases. CDR1 and CDR2 (germline): SGHNT, YYREEE (reference sequence). The CDR3 loop spans 14 amino acids. CDR3 nucleotide sequence: TGTGCCAGCAGCTCCGCAGCAACTAATGAAAAACTGTTTTTT. This encodes CASSSAATNEKLFF.

CDR3 sequence reads: CSVEAQGIVDYGYTF. As DNA, the CDR3 is TGCAGCGTTGAAGCACAGGGTATAGTTGACTATGGCTACACCTTC. This sequence joins TRBV29-1 and TRBJ1-2; D possibly corresponds to TRBD1 (6 bases). Looked up from germline, CDR1 is SQVTM and CDR2 is ANQGSEA. The CDR3 has 15 residues. The ends were cut back, 1 base at V and 3 bases at J, with 15 bases in the middle.

This clone was recorded only once. The V call is TRBV5-1, the J call TRBJ2-1; D is undetermined. This CDR3 contains 16 residues. Deletions cut 0 bases from V and 0 bases from J, with 10 bases between. Germline CDR1 is SGHRS and CDR2 is YFSETQ. CDR3 in DNA: TGCGCCAGCAGCTTGGACGCCGGAAGCTCCTACAATGAGCAGTTCTTC. This gives the protein CASSLDAGSSYNEQFF.

This chain uses TRBV4-2 with TRBJ2-3; D is uncertain. Germline CDR1 reads LGHNA; CDR2 reads YNFKEQ. CDR3 length equals 15 residues. With 0 bases removed from V and 1 base from J, the gap between germline ends came to 8 bases. The CDR3 DNA is TGTGCCAGCAGCCAAGAGGGTGGCCGCACAGATACGCAGTATTTT. This codes for CASSQEGGRTDTQYF.

CDR3: CASSGEGNTEAFF. The CDR3 DNA is TGCGCCAGCAGCGGAGAGGGGAACACTGAAGCTTTCTTT. The chain recombines TRBV5-1 with TRBJ1-1; unclear D gene. This CDR3 comprises 13 residues. V was pared by 4 bases and J by 1 base, with 8 bases between. Germline V gene data show CDR1 as SGHRS and CDR2 as YFSETQ.

This chain connects TRBV11-3 to TRBJ1-3, with D unclear. The CDR3 consists of 13 residues. The germline gives CDR1 SGHNT, CDR2 YENEEA. Trimming cost V 4 bases and J 4 bases, with 8 bases left between them. The CDR3 DNA sequence: TGTGCCAGCAGCTCACTGCCCGGAAACACCATATATTTT. This encodes CASSSLPGNTIYF.